A selection of T cell receptor beta chains follows, all from one sample in a study of graft-versus-host responses after intestinal transplantation. The antigens for these receptors are not known. Assay used: immunoSEQ multiplex PCR; TCRdb lists only in-frame clones, some missing. Among about 130,000 clones listed, about nine tenths were seen once. Source: unstimulated CD4+ T cells sorted from spleen or lymph node cells, taken before intestinal transplant. All receptors derive from a human donor who received an intestinal transplant. CDR3s include the opening cysteine and the closing phenylalanine or tryptophan. Fields, in order: J gene, clone size, V gene, D gene, CDR3 protein, CDR3 DNA. A D gene is named only where the DNA matches it firmly. Not all rows give a size; the values are once, few, many and, for expanded clones, a class.

J gene: TRBJ2-3
clone size: NA
V gene: TRBV18
D gene: NA
CDR3 protein: CASSLDGSTDTQYF
CDR3 DNA: TGTGCCAGCTCTCTAGACGGTAGCACAGATACGCAGTATTTT

J gene: TRBJ1-5
clone size: NA
V gene: TRBV6-6
D gene: NA
CDR3 protein: CASSSDSNQPQHF
CDR3 DNA: TGTGCCAGCAGTTCTGACAGCAATCAGCCCCAGCATTTT

J gene: TRBJ2-5
clone size: NA
V gene: TRBV28
D gene: TRBD1
CDR3 protein: CASSLEAGGIETQYF
CDR3 DNA: TGTGCCAGCAGTTTAGAGGCAGGGGGCATTGAGACCCAGTACTTC

J gene: TRBJ2-5
clone size: NA
V gene: TRBV5-1
D gene: TRBD2
CDR3 protein: CASSLEGLAGGGETQYF
CDR3 DNA: TGCGCCAGCAGCTTGGAGGGACTAGCGGGAGGAGGGGAGACCCAGTACTTC

J gene: TRBJ2-5
clone size: NA
V gene: TRBV12-5
D gene: NA
CDR3 protein: CASASRAGTDGTQYF
CDR3 DNA: TGTGCTAGTGCCTCGAGGGCGGGGACAGATGGGACCCAGTACTTC

J gene: TRBJ2-7
clone size: NA
V gene: TRBV2
D gene: TRBD2
CDR3 protein: CASSPSGLAGGEQYF
CDR3 DNA: TGTGCCAGCAGCCCTTCGGGACTAGCGGGAGGCGAGCAGTACTTC

J gene: TRBJ1-2
clone size: few
V gene: TRBV28
D gene: NA
CDR3 protein: CASSRGGAYYGYTF
CDR3 DNA: TGTGCCAGCAGTAGGGGGGGCGCGTACTATGGCTACACCTTC

J gene: TRBJ2-4
clone size: NA
V gene: TRBV7-2
D gene: NA
CDR3 protein: CASSLGGPKNIQYF
CDR3 DNA: TGTGCCAGCAGCTTAGGGGGACCCAAAAACATTCAGTACTTC

J gene: TRBJ1-2
clone size: NA
V gene: TRBV19
D gene: NA
CDR3 protein: CASSISPGTNSEWTF
CDR3 DNA: TGTGCCAGTAGTATATCGCCGGGAACGAATTCGGAATGGACCTTC

J gene: TRBJ1-4
clone size: NA
V gene: TRBV5-4
D gene: NA
CDR3 protein: CASSSGGLAGPEKLFF
CDR3 DNA: TGTGCCAGCAGCTCGGGGGGACTAGCTGGTCCTGAAAAACTGTTTTTT

J gene: TRBJ2-5
clone size: NA
V gene: TRBV5-1
D gene: TRBD2
CDR3 protein: CASSLAGLGLAVQETQYF
CDR3 DNA: TGCGCCAGCAGCTTGGCCGGGCTGGGACTAGCGGTCCAAGAGACCCAGTACTTC

J gene: TRBJ2-7
clone size: NA
V gene: TRBV30
D gene: TRBD2
CDR3 protein: CAWSLAGSGEQYF
CDR3 DNA: TGTGCCTGGAGCCTAGCGGGATCTGGCGAGCAGTACTTC

J gene: TRBJ2-7
clone size: NA
V gene: TRBV19
D gene: TRBD2
CDR3 protein: CASSIAGGLYEQYF
CDR3 DNA: TGTGCCAGTAGTATAGCGGGAGGGCTCTACGAGCAGTACTTC

J gene: TRBJ1-1
clone size: NA
V gene: TRBV10-3
D gene: NA
CDR3 protein: CAISREANTEAFF
CDR3 DNA: TGTGCCATCTCCAGGGAGGCGAACACTGAAGCTTTCTTT

J gene: TRBJ2-5
clone size: NA
V gene: TRBV18
D gene: NA
CDR3 protein: CASSPRDKKRETQYF
CDR3 DNA: TGTGCCAGCTCACCCCGGGACAAAAAACGGGAGACCCAGTACTTC

J gene: TRBJ2-5
clone size: NA
V gene: TRBV19
D gene: NA
CDR3 protein: CASSIGGTRETQYF
CDR3 DNA: TGTGCCAGTAGTATCGGGGGTACTAGGGAGACCCAGTACTTC

J gene: TRBJ2-7
clone size: few
V gene: TRBV5-1
D gene: TRBD1
CDR3 protein: CASSPWGQGVEQYF
CDR3 DNA: TGCGCCAGCAGCCCGTGGGGACAGGGCGTCGAGCAGTACTTC

J gene: TRBJ2-1
clone size: NA
V gene: TRBV5-4
D gene: NA
CDR3 protein: CASSLPGEHNEQFF
CDR3 DNA: TGTGCCAGCAGCTTGCCAGGAGAACACAATGAGCAGTTCTTC

J gene: TRBJ2-1
clone size: NA
V gene: TRBV29-1
D gene: TRBD2
CDR3 protein: CSVGGLHNEQFF
CDR3 DNA: TGCAGCGTTGGGGGACTACACAATGAGCAGTTCTTC

J gene: TRBJ2-7
clone size: NA
V gene: TRBV7-7
D gene: TRBD2
CDR3 protein: CASSPGTSITEQYF
CDR3 DNA: TGTGCCAGCAGCCCCGGGACTAGTATAACCGAGCAGTACTTC

J gene: TRBJ2-1
clone size: NA
V gene: TRBV5-1
D gene: NA
CDR3 protein: CASKDTSSDEQFF
CDR3 DNA: TGCGCCAGCAAGGATACTAGTTCAGATGAGCAGTTCTTC

J gene: TRBJ1-2
clone size: NA
V gene: TRBV7-9
D gene: NA
CDR3 protein: CASSLDWARGPGGYTF
CDR3 DNA: TGTGCCAGCAGCTTAGATTGGGCGCGGGGGCCTGGTGGCTACACCTTC

J gene: TRBJ2-1
clone size: NA
V gene: TRBV27
D gene: TRBD2
CDR3 protein: CASMMASGSGRYNEQFF
CDR3 DNA: TGTGCCAGCATGATGGCTAGCGGGAGCGGGCGTTACAATGAGCAGTTCTTC

J gene: TRBJ2-3
clone size: NA
V gene: TRBV2
D gene: TRBD2
CDR3 protein: CASSPVRLAGGTDTQYF
CDR3 DNA: TGTGCCAGCAGTCCTGTTAGACTAGCGGGAGGGACAGATACGCAGTATTTT

J gene: TRBJ2-2
clone size: NA
V gene: TRBV5-4
D gene: TRBD2
CDR3 protein: CASSGTSGNTGELFF
CDR3 DNA: TGTGCCAGCAGCGGTACTAGCGGGAACACCGGGGAGCTGTTTTTT

J gene: TRBJ2-7
clone size: NA
V gene: TRBV5-4
D gene: NA
CDR3 protein: CASSTQSRVEQYF
CDR3 DNA: TGTGCCAGCAGCACCCAAAGCAGGGTCGAGCAGTACTTC

J gene: TRBJ1-5
clone size: NA
V gene: TRBV12-5
D gene: NA
CDR3 protein: CASGLVMGSQPQHF
CDR3 DNA: TGTGCTAGTGGTTTGGTAATGGGGAGCCAGCCCCAGCATTTT

J gene: TRBJ2-5
clone size: NA
V gene: TRBV28
D gene: NA
CDR3 protein: CASMRGEQETQYF
CDR3 DNA: TGTGCCAGTATGAGGGGGGAGCAAGAGACCCAGTACTTC

J gene: TRBJ2-3
clone size: NA
V gene: TRBV7-7
D gene: TRBD2
CDR3 protein: CASSLTPDGGVDTQYF
CDR3 DNA: TGTGCCAGCAGCTTAACCCCGGACGGGGGGGTAGATACGCAGTATTTT

J gene: TRBJ2-7
clone size: NA
V gene: TRBV2
D gene: NA
CDR3 protein: CASRQGFLGYEQYF
CDR3 DNA: TGTGCCAGCCGCCAGGGGTTCTTGGGCTACGAGCAGTACTTC

J gene: TRBJ1-5
clone size: once
V gene: TRBV7-2
D gene: NA
CDR3 protein: CASSLDSDQPQHF
CDR3 DNA: TGTGCCAGCAGCTTGGACAGCGATCAGCCCCAGCATTTT

J gene: TRBJ1-2
clone size: NA
V gene: TRBV6-5
D gene: NA
CDR3 protein: CASSPGLGYTF
CDR3 DNA: TGTGCCAGCAGCCCAGGGCTAGGCTACACCTTC

J gene: TRBJ2-7
clone size: NA
V gene: TRBV6-1
D gene: NA
CDR3 protein: CASSVTRLSYEQYF
CDR3 DNA: TGTGCCAGCAGTGTCACTAGGTTGTCCTACGAGCAGTACTTC

J gene: TRBJ2-7
clone size: NA
V gene: TRBV5-4
D gene: NA
CDR3 protein: CASSLGSGESSYEQYF
CDR3 DNA: TGTGCCAGCAGCTTGGGTAGCGGAGAGAGCTCCTACGAGCAGTACTTC

J gene: TRBJ2-5
clone size: NA
V gene: TRBV6-4
D gene: TRBD2
CDR3 protein: CASSPGRRERETQYF
CDR3 DNA: TGTGCCAGCAGCCCCGGGAGGCGGGAGCGGGAGACCCAGTACTTC

J gene: TRBJ2-7
clone size: NA
V gene: TRBV7-9
D gene: TRBD2
CDR3 protein: CASSEAGLAVLREQYF
CDR3 DNA: TGTGCCAGCAGCGAGGCGGGACTAGCGGTCCTACGAGAGCAGTACTTC

J gene: TRBJ1-2
clone size: once
V gene: TRBV25-1
D gene: NA
CDR3 protein: CASSDLSTENYGYTF
CDR3 DNA: TGTGCCAGCAGTGACCTCTCAACAGAGAACTATGGCTACACCTTC

J gene: TRBJ1-5
clone size: NA
V gene: TRBV19
D gene: TRBD1
CDR3 protein: CASSIVVGGQGSNQPQHF
CDR3 DNA: TGTGCCAGTAGTATAGTGGTCGGGGGACAGGGCAGCAATCAGCCCCAGCATTTT

J gene: TRBJ2-5
clone size: NA
V gene: TRBV13
D gene: NA
CDR3 protein: CASSAGETQYF
CDR3 DNA: TGTGCCAGCAGCGCCGGGGAGACCCAGTACTTC

J gene: TRBJ1-5
clone size: NA
V gene: TRBV14
D gene: NA
CDR3 protein: CARQVYSNQPQHF
CDR3 DNA: TGTGCCAGACAGGTATATAGCAATCAGCCCCAGCATTTT

J gene: TRBJ1-5
clone size: NA
V gene: TRBV6-1
D gene: NA
CDR3 protein: CASSESGQASSQHF
CDR3 DNA: TGTGCCAGCAGTGAATCGGGCCAGGCTTCGTCCCAGCATTTT

J gene: TRBJ2-1
clone size: NA
V gene: TRBV27
D gene: NA
CDR3 protein: CASSLRSAYNEQFF
CDR3 DNA: TGTGCCAGCAGTTTACGGTCTGCGTACAATGAGCAGTTCTTC

J gene: TRBJ2-7
clone size: NA
V gene: TRBV10-3
D gene: TRBD2
CDR3 protein: CAISGTSGSWAYEQYF
CDR3 DNA: TGTGCCATCAGTGGGACTAGCGGGAGTTGGGCTTACGAGCAGTACTTC

J gene: TRBJ1-2
clone size: NA
V gene: TRBV5-1
D gene: TRBD1
CDR3 protein: CASSPEQGLWVSYTF
CDR3 DNA: TGCGCCAGCAGCCCTGAACAGGGGTTATGGGTCAGCTACACCTTC

J gene: TRBJ2-1
clone size: NA
V gene: TRBV2
D gene: TRBD2
CDR3 protein: CASSSTSGRSYNEQFF
CDR3 DNA: TGTGCCAGCAGCTCTACTAGCGGGAGGTCCTACAATGAGCAGTTCTTC

J gene: TRBJ2-7
clone size: NA
V gene: TRBV10-3
D gene: TRBD1
CDR3 protein: CAISYTTGTGVREQYF
CDR3 DNA: TGTGCCATCAGTTACACAACCGGGACAGGGGTTCGCGAGCAGTACTTC

J gene: TRBJ1-4
clone size: NA
V gene: TRBV15
D gene: NA
CDR3 protein: CATSIQGTRDEKLFF
CDR3 DNA: TGTGCCACCAGCATTCAGGGGACCCGCGATGAAAAACTGTTTTTT

J gene: TRBJ1-1
clone size: NA
V gene: TRBV28
D gene: TRBD1
CDR3 protein: CASTRGSFEAFF
CDR3 DNA: TGTGCCAGCACCAGGGGGAGCTTCGAAGCTTTCTTT

J gene: TRBJ2-1
clone size: NA
V gene: TRBV18
D gene: NA
CDR3 protein: CASSPRTSPGGEQFF
CDR3 DNA: TGTGCCAGCTCACCGAGAACTAGCCCCGGGGGAGAGCAGTTCTTC

J gene: TRBJ1-5
clone size: NA
V gene: TRBV7-9
D gene: NA
CDR3 protein: CASSLGSTQPQHF
CDR3 DNA: TGTGCCAGCAGCTTAGGCTCCACTCAGCCCCAGCATTTT